This entry concerns a single T cell receptor (beta chain). The ends lost 5 bases at V and 6 bases at J; junction bases unmatched: 6. Germline-derived CDR1 and CDR2 are MNHEY and SVGAGI. This CDR3 region has 15 residues. The data stem from a study of blood T cell repertoires in COVID-19. The wider study: COVID-19 samples, acute and convalescent, were from the United States, Italy and Spain. Nucleic acid was either cDNA or gDNA, and it came from T cells, B-cell-depleted T cells, or PBMCs.

Original methodology: Amplifying reference gene primers gave estimates of nucleated cell counts. Sequenced by immunoSEQ multiplex PCR; TCRdb stores in-frame clones only, minus some. V and J calls and clone size come straight from that table; D and trimming were deduced from the DNA. The data hold about 280,000 clones, with 75% to 90% observed a single time. This TCR was recovered from a woman aged 30 to 39 who had recovered from COVID-19. Sequenced input: peripheral blood. The chain has TRBV6-5 and TRBJ2-5, with TRBD2 identical over 13 bases. The CDR3 is CASSRTSGGVQTQYF. In nucleotides, the CDR3 is TGTGCCAGCAGTCGGACTAGCGGGGGCGTCCAGACCCAGTACTTC.